This T cell receptor (beta chain) originates from a study of OX40 agonist ivuxolimab in advanced cancers. Points from the study as a whole: Not determined was the antigen specificity of the expanded peripheral T cells.

As concerns this clone: The antigen remains undetermined.

V lost 4 bases and J 5 bases, leaving 15 bases between the germline ends. The CDR3 totals 15 residues. From germline, CDR1 is SGHTA and CDR2 FQGNSA. Sequenced by immunoSEQ multiplex PCR; TCRdb stores in-frame clones only, minus some. Of tens of thousands of clones listed, less than 85% are singletons. The chain joins TRBV7-2 to TRBJ1-5; possible D gene TRBD1, 6 bases. The sample was CD4+ or CD8+ T cells sorted from blood, taken in a trial of the OX40 agonist ivuxolimab. The origin of this receptor is an adult with an advanced solid tumor such as melanoma, head and neck, liver or kidney cancer. CDR3 sequence reads: CASSWDTRTDQPQHF. The CDR3 bases are TGTGCCAGCAGCTGGGACACGAGAACAGATCAGCCCCAGCATTTT.